This T cell receptor beta chain is from a study of naive and memory T cell subsets. For this clonotype: Its cognate antigen is unknown.

CDR3 length: 15 amino acids. Trimming took 1 base from V and 0 from J, leaving 8 bases between them. CDR1 and CDR2 from the germline V gene are PRHDT and FYEKMQ (reference sequence). Study-wide results and caveats: Naive repertoires, especially CD8, held a few larger clonotypes, possibly memory cells re-expressing CD45RA.

Cells stained for CD3, CD4, CD8, CD45RA and CD27 were sorted into four subsets. Both TRBC1 and TRBC2 were covered by a beta constant-region primer of two equimolar oligonucleotides. Four rounds of PCR amplified the ligated cDNA using nested alpha and beta constant-region primers plus SP2. MiXCR was run by TCRdb on the UMI-ligation and nested PCR reads, yielding one entry per CDR3 protein. The sample lists about 99,000 distinct CDR3 sequences; approximately 14% were seen once. The receptor's source is a human donor in good health. The chain combines TRBV13 with TRBJ2-3; tentative D call: TRBD2 (5 bases). Sequenced sample: naive CD8+ T cells from blood. The CDR3 DNA is TGTGCCAGCAGCTTAGAGGGAGACAGCACAGATACGCAGTATTTT. It specifies CASSLEGDSTDTQYF.